This TCR beta chain stems from a study of T cell changes during pregnancy in multiple sclerosis. This clone was found once. The data were produced by immunoSEQ multiplex PCR, yet TCRdb's version contains in-frame clones alone and is incomplete. Of some 80,000 clones in the sample, approximately 94% were seen once. J was trimmed by 7 bases and V by 3 bases; bases with no gene match: 4. The germline V gene has CDR1 MRHNA and CDR2 SNTAGT. This CDR3 region has 14 residues. The sequence derives from a female donor with multiple sclerosis, enrolled in a pregnancy study. The V and J genes are TRBV6-4 and TRBJ2-1; 9 nucleotides line up with TRBD2. This sample comprised peripheral blood, obtained in the third trimester of pregnancy. The CDR3 spells CASSEAGGKNEQFF. CDR3 nucleotide sequence: TGTGCCAGCAGTGAGGCGGGGGGGAAAAATGAGCAGTTCTTC.